This T cell receptor beta chain was captured by sequencing in a study of OX40 agonist ivuxolimab in advanced cancers. With respect to this clone: The antigen is unknown.

Assay: immunoSEQ multiplex PCR; the TCRdb copy retains only in-frame clones and omits some. Among 70,000 to 75,000 clones listed, approximately 90% were seen once. Points from the study as a whole: The study observed clonal expansion of CD4+ and CD8+ blood T cells by week 6 at 0.1 to 3.0 mg/kg.

V shed 2 bases and J shed 1 base, with 6 bases lying between them. CDR3 length: 14 residues. Germline assignment: CDR1 LNHDA and CDR2 SQIVND (reference sequence). Autoimmune disease history or systemic immunosuppression meant exclusion. Material: CD4+ or CD8+ T cells sorted from blood, obtained in a trial of the OX40 agonist ivuxolimab. The TCR originated in an adult with an advanced solid tumor such as melanoma, head and neck, liver or kidney cancer. The chain couples TRBV19 to TRBJ1-5; D not certain. CDR3 bases: TGTGCCAGTAGTATAATGGACAGCAATCAGCCCCAGCATTTT. This encodes CASSIMDSNQPQHF.